Here is one T cell receptor (beta chain) with its context. Here immunoSEQ multiplex PCR was the method, and the copy in TCRdb shows in-frame clones only, minus some. The sample yields fewer than 45,000 clones, approximately 82% seen once. V was shortened by 2 bases and J by 2 bases, with 13 bases between the two germline ends. CDR3 size: 15 residues. Germline values: CDR1 SGHTA, CDR2 FQGNSA. This sample is drawn from a study of PD-L1 blockade in urothelial cancer. The sample was PBMCs, taken around atezolizumab (anti-PD-L1) treatment. The chain couples TRBV7-2 to TRBJ2-7, with D perhaps matching TRBD1 (6 bases). The receptor's source is an older man with urothelial cancer. The CDR3 region is CASSLRAGATYEQYF. The CDR3 DNA reads as TGTGCCAGCAGCTTACGCGCAGGGGCGACCTACGAGCAGTACTTC.